The 27 T cell receptor beta chains below were found in one sample sequenced in a study of cytomegalovirus exposure and HLA in healthy donors. The PCR used 60 Vbeta and 13 Jbeta primers. Assay used: immunoSEQ multiplex PCR; TCRdb lists only in-frame clones, some missing. In the table there are 150,000 or so clones, roughly 73% of which are singletons. The sequencing sample was made of PBMCs. Source of these receptors: a man aged 40-50 years in good health and CMV-seronegative.

The CDR3 nucleotides are TGCGCCAGCAGGTCAGGACAGGGAGACTACAATGAGCAGTTCTTC. Its protein is CASRSGQGDYNEQFF. The J gene is TRBJ2-1, the V gene TRBV5-1; 8 positions agree with TRBD1. Trimming took 5 bases from V and 3 from J; bases not matched to a gene: 7. CDR3 length equals 15 residues. Germline CDR1 reads SGHRS; CDR2 reads YFSETQ.

This rearrangement joins TRBV10-1 to TRBJ2-7; possible D gene TRBD1, 6 bases. The CDR3 totals 14 residues. The V gene lost 4 bases and the J gene lost 9 bases, with 19 bases spanning the gap. CDR1 is WNHNN and CDR2 is SYGVQD in the germline V gene (reference sequence). This CDR3 reads CASSGTGLGSGQYF. The CDR3 DNA sequence: TGCGCCAGCAGTGGAACAGGGCTTGGTTCCGGGCAGTACTTC.

This clone appeared a few times. Here the CDR3 reads CASSHGTGTSDEQYF. The CDR3 coding sequence is TGCGCCAGCAGCCACGGGACCGGGACTTCCGACGAGCAGTACTTC. This chain connects TRBV4-1 to TRBJ2-7; tentative D call: TRBD2 (6 bases). This CDR3 is built from 15 residues. Trimming left V 3 bases short and J 5 bases short, with 17 bases between. Germline values: CDR1 MGHRA, CDR2 YSYEKL.

This rearrangement joins TRBV19 to TRBJ1-1, with 8 bases that match TRBD1. This CDR3 is built from 17 residues. J gave up 0 bases and V 7 bases, and 13 bases lay outside the gene matches. Germline assignment: CDR1 LNHDA and CDR2 SQIVND (reference sequence). Written as DNA, the CDR3 is TGTGCCAGTAATACCGGGACAGGAAGGGCGATGAACACTGAAGCTTTCTTT. As protein: CASNTGTGRAMNTEAFF. Complete variable domain (other parts from reference TRBV19 and TRBJ1-1): DGGITQSPKYLFRKEGQNVTLSCEQNLNHDAMYWYRQDPGQGLRLIYYSQIVNDFQKGDIAEGYSVSREKKESFPLTVTSAQKNPTAFYLCASNTGTGRAMNTEAFFGQGTRLTVV.

This rearrangement joins TRBV5-6 to TRBJ1-3, with D perhaps TRBD1 (5 bases). The V end was cut by 3 bases, the J end by 0 bases, with 13 bases between. Germline V lookup: CDR1 SGHDT, CDR2 YYEEEE. The CDR3 contains 16 residues. CDR3: CASSWGGGNSGNTIYF. The CDR3 DNA sequence: TGTGCCAGCAGCTGGGGCGGCGGAAACTCTGGAAACACCATATATTTT.

The chain joins TRBV11-3 to TRBJ1-1; a weak D match, TRBD1 (5 bases). CDR3 length equals 14 residues. Germline assignment: CDR1 SGHNT and CDR2 YENEEA. V shed 5 bases and J shed 6 bases, with 16 bases lying between them. DNA of the CDR3: TGTGCCAGCAGCCATGGGGGGGGTTTGGCTGAAGCTTTCTTT. This gives the protein CASSHGGGLAEAFF.

There are a few counts of this clone. This chain joins TRBV6-6 and TRBJ1-1; D is uncertain. CDR3 size: 14 residues. The germline V and J ends were trimmed by 4 bases and 0 bases, with 9 bases remaining between them. Looked up from germline, CDR1 is MNHNY and CDR2 is SVGAGI (reference sequence). The CDR3 reads CASSLRAVNTEAFF. The CDR3 DNA follows: TGTGCCAGCAGTTTGAGGGCGGTGAACACTGAAGCTTTCTTT.

The genes are TRBV5-5 and TRBJ2-1; tentative D call: TRBD1 (6 bases). CDR1 is SGHKS, CDR2 YYEKEE, per germline (reference sequence). The V end was cut by 4 bases, the J end by 8 bases, with 13 bases between. The CDR3 contains 13 residues. The CDR3 DNA is TGTGCCAGCAGCAGCACAGGGAACCATGAGCAGTTCTTC. Protein: CASSSTGNHEQFF.

As to this clone: Within the sample, other DNA sequences also encode this same CDR3. The chain has TRBV6-5 and TRBJ2-2; 8 nucleotides agree with TRBD1. This CDR3 region has 14 residues. The V gene's germline CDR1 is MNHEY and CDR2 SVGAGI. With V trimmed by 5 bases and J by 4 bases, 3 bases remained unmatched. In DNA, the CDR3 is TGTGCCAGCAGTCGCACAGGGGGCACCGGGGAGCTGTTTTTT. Translating gives CASSRTGGTGELFF.

J is TRBJ2-3 and V is TRBV6-1, with 11 bases that match TRBD2. The CDR3 contains 15 residues. CDR1 is MNHNS and CDR2 is SASEGT in the germline V gene. V gave up 8 bases and J gave up 5 bases; unmatched junction bases: 9. This CDR3 is CASSPTSGKKDTQYF. The CDR3 DNA reads TGTGCCAGCTCCCCGACTAGCGGGAAGAAAGATACGCAGTATTTT.

This clone has only a few counts. The gene calls are TRBV5-1 and TRBJ1-1, with D possibly being TRBD1 (5 bases). V was clipped by 3 bases and J by 1 base, with 13 bases between them. The CDR3 length is 15 residues. Germline assignment: CDR1 SGHRS and CDR2 YFSETQ. The CDR3 is CASSWGGTANTEAFF. CDR3 sequence (DNA): TGCGCCAGCAGCTGGGGCGGGACGGCGAACACTGAAGCTTTCTTT. Full variable domain (remainder filled in from reference TRBV5-1 and TRBJ1-1): KAGVTQTPRYLIKTRGQQVTLSCSPISGHRSVSWYQQTPGQGLQFLFEYFSETQRNKGNFPGRFSGRQFSNSRSEMNVSTLELGDSALYLCASSWGGTANTEAFFGQGTRLTVV.

This clone showed up just once. The CDR3 loop reads CASSSRAGDRTDTQYF. The CDR3 DNA reads TGTGCCAGCAGCTCCCGAGCGGGGGACCGCACAGATACGCAGTATTTT. This chain joins TRBV9 and TRBJ2-3; TRBD2 matches at 8 bases. V was clipped by 4 bases and J by 1 base; unmatched bases: 8. Germline V gene sequence: CDR1 SGDLS, CDR2 YYNGEE. There are 16 residues in the CDR3.

The chain links TRBV7-9 to TRBJ1-4; 7 nucleotides align to TRBD1. Germline lookup yields CDR1 SEHNR and CDR2 FQNEAQ (reference sequence). The CDR3 spans 15 residues. Trimming took 6 bases from V and 3 from J; bases not matched to a gene: 7. The DNA for the CDR3 is TGTGCCAGCAGTTCTACAGGGGCTGCTAATGAAAAACTGTTTTTT. Translation: CASSSTGAANEKLFF.

The sample holds a few counts of this clone. The DNA for the CDR3 is TGTGCCAGCAGTTACTCGGGACAGGCTTCTTCACCCCTCCACTTT. It is translated as CASSYSGQASSPLHF. This chain uses TRBV6-5 with TRBJ1-6, with 8 bases that match TRBD1. This CDR3 spans 15 amino acids. The V segment lost 0 bases and the J segment 9 bases; nucleotides outside the gene matches: 4. Germline-derived CDR1 and CDR2 are MNHEY and SVGAGI.

The V and J genes are TRBV27 and TRBJ1-5, with D perhaps matching TRBD1 (5 bases). Germline CDR1 and CDR2: MNHEY and SMNVEV (reference sequence). This CDR3 has 17 residues. V was trimmed by 5 bases and J by 0 bases, leaving 17 bases between them. The CDR3 is CASSPLLTGYSNQPQHF. The CDR3 DNA follows: TGTGCCAGCAGTCCATTACTCACAGGTTATAGCAATCAGCCCCAGCATTTT.

This chain uses TRBV7-9 with TRBJ1-1; possible D gene TRBD1, 5 bases. V shed 2 bases and J shed 1 base, with 8 bases lying between them. This CDR3 has 14 amino acids. CDR1 is SEHNR and CDR2 is FQNEAQ in the germline V gene (reference sequence). The CDR3 loop reads CASSLSGGNTEAFF. CDR3 in DNA: TGTGCCAGCAGCTTATCCGGGGGGAACACTGAAGCTTTCTTT. Complete variable domain (other parts from reference TRBV7-9 and TRBJ1-1): DTGVSQNPRHKITKRGQNVTFRCDPISEHNRLYWYRQTLGQGPEFLTYFQNEAQLEKSRLLSDRFSAERPKGSFSTLEIQRTEQGDSAMYLCASSLSGGNTEAFFGQGTRLTVV.

The gene calls are TRBV5-1 and TRBJ2-3, with 8 bases that match TRBD2. Unmatched junction bases numbered 10, after V lost 4 bases and J lost 6 bases. This CDR3 is 15 amino acids long. In germline, CDR1 is SGHRS, CDR2 YFSETQ. The CDR3 loop is CASSDTGGGPDTQYF. Here the CDR3 DNA reads TGCGCCAGCAGCGACACTGGCGGGGGGCCGGATACGCAGTATTTT.

The rearrangement links TRBV4-1 to TRBJ1-4, with TRBD1 matching 11 bases. Germline CDR1 MGHRA, CDR2 YSYEKL. The length of the CDR3 is 16 residues. Trimming removed 5 bases from V and 0 bases from J; junction bases left unmatched: 2. The DNA of the CDR3 is TGCGCCAGCAGCTCGGGACAGGGGGCAACTAATGAAAAACTGTTTTTT. It encodes CASSSGQGATNEKLFF.

The chain uses TRBV19 and TRBJ1-2, with 10 bases that match TRBD1. Per germline, CDR1 LNHDA and CDR2 SQIVND (reference sequence). CDR3 length: 17 residues. J was trimmed by 0 bases and V by 4 bases; bases with no gene match: 8. The CDR3 sequence is CASSTGDRGQANYGYTF. In DNA, the CDR3 is TGTGCCAGTAGTACCGGGGACAGGGGCCAAGCTAACTATGGCTACACCTTC.

J is TRBJ2-3 and V is TRBV4-2; D not resolved. This CDR3 contains 14 residues. The germline V and J ends were trimmed by 0 bases and 1 base, with 5 bases remaining between them. Germline-derived CDR1 and CDR2 are LGHNA and YNFKEQ. The CDR3 coding sequence is TGTGCCAGCAGCCAAGATCTTGGCACAGATACGCAGTATTTT. This translates into CASSQDLGTDTQYF.

This chain links TRBV18 with TRBJ1-1; 9 nucleotides agree with TRBD1. V lost 3 bases and J lost 5; bases outside the gene matches: 7. Germline assignment: CDR1 KGHSH and CDR2 LQKENI. This CDR3 comprises 15 residues. The DNA for the CDR3 is TGTGCCAGCTCACCCCGGACAGGGGAGAGTACTGAAGCTTTCTTT. Amino acid sequence: CASSPRTGESTEAFF.

The genes are TRBV19 and TRBJ2-3, with D tentatively TRBD1 (5 bases). The V gene lost 4 bases and the J gene lost 0 bases, with 17 bases spanning the gap. The CDR3 is made up of 17 amino acids. CDR1 is LNHDA and CDR2 is SQIVND in the germline V gene (reference sequence). CDR3 DNA sequence: TGTGCCAGTAGTAAGCTGACTCAGGGCCGAAGCACAGATACGCAGTATTTT. Translation gives CASSKLTQGRSTDTQYF.

This chain links TRBV5-4 with TRBJ1-5; D not resolved. The CDR3 consists of 15 residues. The V gene lost 0 bases and the J gene lost 2 bases, with 9 bases spanning the gap. CDR1 and CDR2 (germline): SGHNT, YYREEE (reference sequence). This CDR3 is CASSLDGSGNQPQHF. The CDR3 DNA reads as TGTGCCAGCAGCTTGGACGGGAGCGGCAATCAGCCCCAGCATTTT.

The V call is TRBV6-1, the J call TRBJ1-4, with D unresolved. V was pared by 7 bases and J by 13 bases, with 16 bases between. Germline assignment: CDR1 MNHNS and CDR2 SASEGT. The CDR3 has 12 amino acids. Here the CDR3 reads CASTHPGGILFF. CDR3 DNA sequence: TGTGCCAGCACCCACCCCGGAGGGATACTGTTTTTT.

The chain recombines TRBV19 with TRBJ2-7; weak D call: TRBD2 (6 bases). The CDR3 has 16 residues. The germline CDR1 and CDR2 sequences are LNHDA and SQIVND (reference sequence). Between the trimmed V and J ends, which lost 5 bases and 5 bases, there was a span of 22 bases. In DNA form, the CDR3 reads TGTGCCAGTAGTTTCAACGGTCGAGGAGGGGCGCACGAGCAGTACTTC. Its translation is CASSFNGRGGAHEQYF.

The V and J genes are TRBV19 and TRBJ1-6; D gene unclear. Germline CDR1 reads LNHDA; CDR2 reads SQIVND (reference sequence). The ends were cut back, 1 base at V and 7 bases at J, with 11 bases in the middle. There are 15 residues in the CDR3. In DNA, the CDR3 is TGTGCCAGTAGTATAGCGGGGATCGTGAATTCACCCCTCCACTTT. This encodes CASSIAGIVNSPLHF.

The chain has TRBV2 and TRBJ2-5, with 10 bases fitting TRBD2. J lost 4 bases, V lost 5 bases, and 4 bases had no gene match. The CDR3 spans 14 residues. CDR1 and CDR2 from the germline V gene are SNHLY and FYNNEI. Here the CDR3 reads CASSLRTSGETQYF. DNA for the CDR3: TGTGCCAGCAGTCTTCGGACTAGCGGAGAGACCCAGTACTTC.